A single sample gave rise to the 32 T cell receptor beta chains below, sequenced in a study of control samples from healthy donors and cancer patients. Method: immunoSEQ multiplex PCR; TCRdb's copy keeps in-frame clones and lacks some. Here the sample spans some 100,000 clones, roughly 89% being singletons. Sequencing was performed on blood. Receptors originate from a human donor in good health. The donor label of this sample is uncertain.

The rearrangement joins TRBV3-1 (or the pseudogene TRBV3-2) to TRBJ1-5, with TRBD1 as a possible D gene (5 bases). Germline V gene data show CDR1 as LGHDT and CDR2 as YNNKEL (reference sequence). With 5 bases removed from V and 8 bases from J, the gap between germline ends came to 13 bases. This CDR3 spans 13 amino acids. In DNA, the CDR3 is TGTGCCAGCAGCTCAGGGTTGGAGGAGCCCCAGCATTTT. It yields the protein CASSSGLEEPQHF.

The CDR3, as DNA: TGTGCCAGCAGTGAAGTGTGGCTCAATAGCAATCAGCCCCAGCATTTT. This translates into CASSEVWLNSNQPQHF. The chain is built from TRBV6-1 and TRBJ1-5; D is undetermined. The CDR3 is made up of 16 amino acids. In germline, CDR1 is MNHNS, CDR2 SASEGT. The ends were cut back, 1 base at V and 0 bases at J, with 10 bases in the middle.

V usage is TRBV29-1 and J usage is TRBJ2-3; TRBD1 aligns across 8 bases. The V and J ends lost 4 bases and 6 bases, in that order; junction bases with no gene match: 3. Germline CDR1 is SQVTM and CDR2 is ANQGSEA. CDR3 length: 12 residues. The CDR3 coding sequence is TGCAGCGTTGGGACAGGGACCGATACGCAGTATTTT. Its protein is CSVGTGTDTQYF.

V gene TRBV6-2 or TRBV6-3 combines with J gene TRBJ1-6; 9 bases match TRBD1. The CDR3 spans 15 residues. Germline CDR1 MNHEY, CDR2 SVGEGT. Trimming cost V 2 bases and J 9 bases; bases outside gene matches: 5. DNA for the CDR3: TGTGCCAGCAGTTACGGGGGACAGGGCACTTCACCCCTCCACTTT. The encoded protein is CASSYGGQGTSPLHF.

V is TRBV19 and J is TRBJ2-1; D might be TRBD1 or TRBD2, each matching 5 bases. This CDR3 has 16 amino acids. CDR1 and CDR2 from the germline V gene are LNHDA and SQIVND (reference sequence). V lost 2 bases and J 2 bases, leaving 13 bases between the germline ends. CDR3 protein: CASSITGGPPYNEQFF. The DNA for the CDR3 is TGTGCCAGTAGTATAACTGGGGGTCCCCCCTACAATGAGCAGTTCTTC.

V is TRBV13 and J is TRBJ2-6, with D hard to call. The CDR3 has 17 residues. Germline values: CDR1 PRHDT, CDR2 FYEKMQ (reference sequence). Trimming took 2 bases from V and 2 from J, leaving 13 bases between them. CDR3 nucleotide sequence: TGTGCCAGCAGCTTACGGGCAAGCTCTCCTGGGGCCAACGTCCTGACTTTC. Amino acids: CASSLRASSPGANVLTF.

CDR3 sequence reads: CAAGSSSAGAGYGTDTQYF. The CDR3 DNA follows: TGTGCCGCAGGCAGTTCATCGGCAGGGGCCGGTTATGGCACAGATACGCAGTATTTT. The chain is built from TRBV15 and TRBJ2-3; maybe TRBD1 (6 bases). Germline loops: CDR1 LNHNV, CDR2 YYDKDF (reference sequence). V lost 11 bases and J lost 1, with 31 bases in between. The CDR3 has 19 residues.

The V gene is TRBV7-3, the J gene TRBJ1-2; 11 positions agree with TRBD1. V lost 0 bases and J lost 7; bases outside the gene matches: 4. The CDR3 contains 15 residues. Germline CDR1 SGHTA, CDR2 FQGTGA. The CDR3 sequence: CASSLTGQGAGGYTF. The DNA of the CDR3 is TGTGCCAGCAGCTTAACTGGACAGGGGGCTGGTGGCTACACCTTC.

The rearrangement joins TRBV3-1 (or the pseudogene TRBV3-2) to TRBJ2-3; 8 nucleotides match TRBD2. Germline loops: CDR1 LGHDT, CDR2 YNNKEL (reference sequence). V lost 4 bases, J lost 5 bases, and 8 bases stayed unmatched. The CDR3 loop spans 15 amino acids. The CDR3 bases are TGTGCCAGCAGCCCCCAGCGGGGGACCCGAGATACGCAGTATTTT. It yields the protein CASSPQRGTRDTQYF.

The rearrangement links TRBV9 to TRBJ1-6; weak D call: TRBD1 (5 bases). V was shortened by 3 bases and J by 9 bases, with 10 bases between the two germline ends. The V gene's germline CDR1 is SGDLS and CDR2 YYNGEE. The length of the CDR3 is 13 residues. CDR3 DNA: TGTGCCAGCAGCGGGGACTTCGGTTCACCCCTCCACTTT. Amino acid sequence: CASSGDFGSPLHF.

The genes are TRBV4-1 and TRBJ1-2; 8 positions match TRBD1. Trimming cost V 0 bases and J 4 bases; bases outside gene matches: 4. Germline V gene lookup returns CDR1 MGHRA and CDR2 YSYEKL. CDR3 size: 15 residues. The CDR3 protein is CASSQDPGGTYGYTF. The CDR3 DNA sequence: TGCGCCAGCAGCCAAGACCCAGGGGGCACCTATGGCTACACCTTC.

The V call is TRBV5-6, the J call TRBJ1-1; 8 positions agree with TRBD1. The CDR3 consists of 16 residues. The V gene end was trimmed by 1 base and the J gene end by 4 bases; junction bases not matched to a gene: 9. Per the germline V gene, CDR1 is SGHDT and CDR2 is YYEEEE. The CDR3 nucleotides are TGTGCCAGCAGCTTGTGGGTTCTCGGGACAGGCACTGAAGCTTTCTTT. Amino acid sequence: CASSLWVLGTGTEAFF.

The chain has TRBV3-1 (or the pseudogene TRBV3-2) and TRBJ2-3; TRBD1 agrees at 10 bases. Germline CDR1 and CDR2: LGHDT and YNNKEL (reference sequence). The CDR3 contains 13 residues. J was trimmed by 15 bases and V by 4 bases; bases with no gene match: 10. The CDR3 nucleotides are TGTGCCAGCAGCCGCATCGGGACAGGGGCTTGTTATTTT. Residues: CASSRIGTGACYF.

The rearrangement links TRBV15 to TRBJ2-1; 9 bases line up with TRBD1. V was clipped by 3 bases and J by 8 bases; unmatched bases: 11. The CDR3 is made up of 16 amino acids. Germline values: CDR1 LNHNV, CDR2 YYDKDF (reference sequence). This CDR3 is CATSRNSGTGRDEQFF. CDR3 DNA: TGTGCCACCAGCAGGAATTCCGGGACAGGGAGGGATGAGCAGTTCTTC.

The rearrangement uses TRBV6-2 or TRBV6-3 and TRBJ1-6, with D unclear. The CDR3 has 16 amino acids. V lost 2 bases and J lost 0, with 8 bases in between. The V gene's germline CDR1 is MNHEY and CDR2 SVGEGT. CDR3 sequence reads: CASSYLRSSYNSPLHF. In nucleotides, the CDR3 is TGTGCCAGCAGTTACCTGCGCAGCTCCTATAATTCACCCCTCCACTTT.

This chain links TRBV6-6 with TRBJ2-3; possibly TRBD1 or TRBD2 for D (5 bases each). Germline V gene lookup returns CDR1 MNHNY and CDR2 SVGAGI (reference sequence). The CDR3 sequence is 15 residues long. Trimming pared 4 bases from V and 7 bases from J, leaving 18 bases between. DNA of the CDR3: TGTGCCAGCAGTTCGACGGGGCAGCCCTCTAATACGCAGTATTTT. Translation: CASSSTGQPSNTQYF.

V and J are TRBV5-8 and TRBJ2-3; 8 bases are a match to TRBD2. J lost 1 base, V lost 7 bases, and 5 bases had no gene match. Germline CDR1 SGHTS, CDR2 YDEGEE. The CDR3 is 14 amino acids. The CDR3 reads CASPQLAGTDTQYF. The CDR3, as DNA: TGTGCCAGCCCCCAACTAGCGGGCACAGATACGCAGTATTTT.

The chain is built from TRBV9 and TRBJ2-1; TRBD2 matches at 13 bases. Trimming cost V 2 bases and J 8 bases; bases outside gene matches: 4. This CDR3 is 15 amino acids long. The germline gives CDR1 SGDLS, CDR2 YYNGEE. As DNA, the CDR3 is TGTGCCAGCAGCGTGACTAGCGGGGGGACGCATGAGCAGTTCTTC. It yields the protein CASSVTSGGTHEQFF.

The rearrangement uses TRBV7-6 and TRBJ2-5; D tentatively reads TRBD1 or TRBD2 (5 bases each). The CDR3 length is 15 residues. The V gene lost 0 bases and the J gene lost 5 bases, with 13 bases spanning the gap. Per the germline V gene, CDR1 is SGHVS and CDR2 is FNYEAQ. This CDR3 reads CASSLAVLEGETQYF. The CDR3 DNA sequence: TGTGCCAGCAGCTTAGCGGTCCTCGAGGGGGAGACCCAGTACTTC. Complete variable domain (other parts from reference TRBV7-6 and TRBJ2-5): GAGVSQSPRYKVTKRGQDVALRCDPISGHVSLYWYRQALGQGPEFLTYFNYEAQQDKSGLPNDRFSAERPEGSISTLTIQRTEQRDSAMYRCASSLAVLEGETQYFGPGTRLLVL.

The gene calls are TRBV2 and TRBJ2-4; 9 bases line up with TRBD1. The CDR3 spans 14 residues. The trim removed 6 bases at V and 7 bases at J, leaving 7 bases unmatched. Germline-derived CDR1 and CDR2 are SNHLY and FYNNEI. CDR3 DNA: TGTGCCAGCAGCGCTATAGGACAGGGGAACATTCAGTACTTC. Its translation: CASSAIGQGNIQYF.

The CDR3 bases are TGTGCCAGTTGGGGAGGGGGCAGGAATGAGCAGTTCTTC. Translated: CASWGGGRNEQFF. This rearrangement joins TRBV6-5 to TRBJ2-1; D tentatively fits TRBD1 or TRBD2 (7 bases each). Between the trimmed V and J ends, which lost 9 bases and 7 bases, there was a span of 16 bases. Germline V gene sequence: CDR1 MNHEY, CDR2 SVGAGI. CDR3 length: 13 residues.

The genes are TRBV28 and TRBJ1-2, with a weak D call TRBD1 (6 bases). CDR3 length: 15 amino acids. Trimming shortened V by 7 bases and J by 4 bases, and 19 bases separated the two germline ends. Per germline, CDR1 MDHEN and CDR2 SYDVKM. The CDR3 sequence: CASNENPGAAYGYTF. The DNA for the CDR3 is TGTGCCAGCAACGAAAACCCAGGGGCGGCCTATGGCTACACCTTC.

This chain uses TRBV5-5 with TRBJ1-3, with 7 bases matching TRBD1. V lost 3 bases, J lost 1 base, and 1 base stayed unmatched. CDR3 size: 14 residues. The germline gives CDR1 SGHKS, CDR2 YYEKEE (reference sequence). The CDR3 DNA reads as TGTGCCAGCAGCTCAGGGGGTTCTGGAAACACCATATATTTT. This sequence encodes CASSSGGSGNTIYF.

V gene TRBV18 combines with J gene TRBJ1-5; D is perhaps TRBD1 (6 bases). The germline V and J ends were trimmed by 3 bases and 3 bases, with 15 bases remaining between them. Germline V gives CDR1 KGHSH, CDR2 LQKENI. There are 16 residues in the CDR3. This CDR3 is CASSPLGTTSNQPQHF. The CDR3 DNA follows: TGTGCCAGCTCACCCCTCGGGACAACCTCCAATCAGCCCCAGCATTTT.

This clone was found a few times. This sequence joins TRBV12-5 and TRBJ2-3; D is possibly TRBD1 or TRBD2 (5 bases each). Per germline, CDR1 LGHNT and CDR2 FRNRAP. Trimming removed 4 bases at V and 0 bases at J, with 20 bases between. The CDR3 runs to 18 residues. The chain's CDR3 is CASGSLGDGETSTDTQYF. Here the CDR3 DNA reads TGTGCTAGTGGTTCCCTGGGGGACGGAGAAACTAGCACAGATACGCAGTATTTT.

The CDR3 DNA is TGTGCCAGCAGCTCAGGGCTCCAAGAGACCCAGTACTTC. This encodes CASSSGLQETQYF. The chain has TRBV7-7 and TRBJ2-5, with D possibly matching TRBD1 (5 bases). Germline CDR1 SSHAT, CDR2 FNYEAQ (reference sequence). Trimming left V 4 bases short and J 1 base short, with 7 bases between. The length of the CDR3 is 13 residues. The full variable domain, with the rest looked up from reference TRBV7-7 and TRBJ2-5, is GAGVSQSPRYKVTKRGQDVTLRCDPISSHATLYWYQQALGQGPEFLTYFNYEAQPDKSGLPSDRFSAERPEGSISTLTIQRTEQRDSAMYRCASSSGLQETQYFGPGTRLLVL.

V and J are TRBV27 and TRBJ1-6; D ambiguous. The CDR3 covers 17 residues. V lost 5 bases and J 4 bases, leaving 18 bases between the germline ends. CDR1 and CDR2 (germline): MNHEY, SMNVEV (reference sequence). The CDR3, as DNA: TGTGCCAGCAGTCCACTGTCTCGACTTGGGTATAATTCACCCCTCCACTTT. Translated, it gives CASSPLSRLGYNSPLHF.

The chain recombines TRBV18 with TRBJ1-3; D gene uncertain. Germline CDR1 reads KGHSH; CDR2 reads LQKENI. V lost 2 bases and J 4 bases, leaving 9 bases between the germline ends. This CDR3 is 14 amino acids long. The CDR3 loop reads CASSPSGIGNTIYF. The CDR3 region has the DNA TGTGCCAGCTCACCATCGGGGATCGGAAACACCATATATTTT.

The rearrangement uses TRBV19 and TRBJ1-5, with TRBD1 as a possible D gene (5 bases). V dropped 8 bases and J dropped 5 bases, with 10 bases sitting between them. This CDR3 is built from 12 residues. The V gene's germline CDR1 is LNHDA and CDR2 SQIVND (reference sequence). Written as DNA, the CDR3 is TGTGCCAGTGGGGACGGGGATCAGCCCCAGCATTTT. Its translation is CASGDGDQPQHF.

The genes are TRBV5-1 and TRBJ2-2; D unclear. Germline CDR1 reads SGHRS; CDR2 reads YFSETQ. This CDR3 is 16 amino acids long. The germline V and J ends were trimmed by 1 base and 6 bases, with 16 bases remaining between them. The CDR3 coding sequence is TGCGCCAGCAGCTTGCGTACCCAGCTGGATGCCGGGGAGCTGTTTTTT. It codes for CASSLRTQLDAGELFF. Supplemented by reference TRBV5-1 and TRBJ2-2, the full variable domain reads KAGVTQTPRYLIKTRGQQVTLSCSPISGHRSVSWYQQTPGQGLQFLFEYFSETQRNKGNFPGRFSGRQFSNSRSEMNVSTLELGDSALYLCASSLRTQLDAGELFFGEGSRLTVL.

This clone was picked up one time. Sequence at one end of the junction differs from germline and may be a read error. The chain couples TRBV18 to TRBJ1-5; 7 nucleotides match TRBD1. Germline V gives CDR1 KGHSH, CDR2 LQKENI. The CDR3 is made up of 21 amino acids. CDR3: CASSSPKGLTGVERSNQPQHF. CDR3 nucleotide sequence: TGTGCCAGCTCATCACCGAAGGGGCTTACAGGGGTTGAGAGGAGCAATCAGCCCCAGCATTTT.

This chain connects TRBV19 to TRBJ1-1; 9 positions agree with TRBD1. Germline V gene sequence: CDR1 LNHDA, CDR2 SQIVND (reference sequence). The CDR3 extends over 17 amino acids. With V trimmed by 7 bases and J by 1 base, 13 bases remained unmatched. The CDR3 sequence is CASKMGGTGKTNTEAFF. DNA of the CDR3: TGTGCCAGTAAAATGGGGGGGACAGGGAAGACGAACACTGAAGCTTTCTTT.